Listed below are T cell receptor beta chains from one sample, sequenced in a study of T cells after yellow fever vaccination. TCRdb itself ran the 5' RACE reads through MiXCR, one entry per CDR3 protein. Of hundreds of thousands of distinct CDR3 sequences in the sample, roughly 13% were seen once. The sample consisted of PBMCs, taken on the day of the yellow fever booster vaccination. The source of these receptors is a man aged 25-45 years who received the YFV17D yellow fever vaccine. The CDR3 runs from the conserved cysteine through the conserved F or W. The order of the fields is clone size, V gene, D gene, J gene, CDR3 protein, CDR3 DNA. D genes are given only for firm matches. Clone size is not always given. Where it is, it says once, few, many or a class for expanded clones.

few,TRBV23-1,NA,TRBJ2-7,CASSQSRMTGRLAALEGEQYF,TGCGCCAGCAGTCAATCGAGGATGACAGGGAGGCTAGCGGCTCTGGAGGGGGAGCAGTACTTC
many,TRBV9,TRBD2,TRBJ2-5,CASTSGRGVETQYF,TGTGCCAGCACCAGCGGGAGGGGAGTGGAGACCCAGTACTTC
NA,TRBV5-1,TRBD1,TRBJ2-3,CASSLRGDRGPRSFVDTQYF,TGCGCCAGCAGCTTGAGAGGGGACAGGGGCCCCCGGTCGTTTGTAGATACGCAGTATTTT
few,TRBV20-1,NA,TRBJ2-3,CSAYPGSPTDTQYF,TGCAGTGCTTACCCGGGCAGCCCGACAGATACGCAGTATTTT
few,TRBV29-1,NA,TRBJ2-5,CSVEETEETQYF,TGCAGCGTTGAAGAGACAGAAGAGACCCAGTACTTC
NA,TRBV5-1,NA,TRBJ1-6,CASSGARPPLHF,TGCGCCAGCAGCGGAGCCCGGCCACCCCTCCACTTT
NA,TRBV7-8,TRBD1,TRBJ2-7,CASSPGGQSFYEQYF,TGTGCCAGCAGCCCTGGGGGACAGAGCTTCTACGAGCAGTACTTC
few,TRBV5-4,NA,TRBJ1-1,CASSPSVGTNTEAFF,TGTGCCAGCAGCCCTAGCGTCGGCACGAACACTGAAGCTTTCTTT
NA,TRBV2,NA,TRBJ2-3,CASLRQPTDTQYF,TGTGCCAGCCTAAGACAGCCCACAGATACGCAGTATTTT
many,TRBV7-9,TRBD2,TRBJ2-1,CASSPIGTSGSYNEQFF,TGTGCCAGCAGCCCCATTGGGACTAGCGGCTCCTACAATGAGCAGTTCTTC
few,TRBV25-1,NA,TRBJ2-3,CASSEGEAYTDTQYF,TGTGCCAGCAGTGAGGGGGAGGCCTACACAGATACGCAGTATTTT
NA,TRBV28,NA,TRBJ2-3,CASSPQRKSLTDTQYF,TGTGCCAGCAGTCCCCAGCGGAAGTCTCTCACAGATACGCAGTATTTT
few,TRBV5-1,TRBD2,TRBJ2-7,CASSSFLAGGYEQYF,TGCGCCAGCAGCTCTTTTCTAGCGGGAGGCTACGAGCAGTACTTC
NA,TRBV4-1,TRBD1,TRBJ1-3,CASSRTGTGGPGYF,TGCGCCAGCAGCCGAACCGGGACAGGGGGCCCAGGATATTTT
NA,TRBV4-3,NA,TRBJ2-7,CASSQDRANEQYF,TGCGCCAGCAGCCAAGACCGGGCCAACGAGCAGTACTTC
NA,TRBV30,TRBD2,TRBJ2-3,CAWSVAGGVGLADTQYF,TGTGCCTGGAGTGTAGCGGGGGGGGTAGGCCTGGCAGATACGCAGTATTTT
NA,TRBV14,NA,TRBJ2-2,CASSQTTGWETGELFF,TGTGCCAGCAGCCAAACGACAGGTTGGGAGACCGGGGAGCTGTTTTTT
NA,TRBV19,TRBD2,TRBJ2-1,CASSDDLAGTYNEQFF,TGTGCCAGTAGCGACGACCTAGCGGGGACCTACAATGAGCAGTTCTTC
few,TRBV6-2/TRBV6-3,TRBD2,TRBJ2-5,CASSYMGLARETQYF,TGTGCCAGCAGTTACATGGGACTAGCTCGGGAGACCCAGTACTTC
few,TRBV14,NA,TRBJ2-1,CASRGYPYNEQFF,TGTGCCAGCAGGGGCTACCCCTACAATGAGCAGTTCTTC